The 2 T cell receptor beta chains given below trace back to one sample, sequenced in a study of blood T cell repertoires in COVID-19. The assay was immunoSEQ multiplex PCR, and TCRdb's table has in-frame clones only and misses some. The sample shows around 110,000 clones, 75% to 90% of them seen only once. Sequencing was done on a sample of peripheral blood. The receptors originated from an older man with acute or convalescent COVID-19.

This chain connects TRBV28 to TRBJ2-6, with D hard to call. The CDR3 loop spans 14 amino acids. Germline CDR1 MDHEN, CDR2 SYDVKM. Trimming removed 6 bases from V and 4 bases from J, with 10 bases in between. CDR3 coding DNA: TGTGCCAGCAGCTTGGAGCCGGGGGCCAACGTCCTGACTTTC. Its protein product is CASSLEPGANVLTF.

This chain joins TRBV6-1 and TRBJ1-1; TRBD1 matches 8 bases. Germline V lookup: CDR1 MNHNS, CDR2 SASEGT. The CDR3 length is 16 residues. J lost 1 base, V lost 1 base, and 5 bases had no gene match. The CDR3 loop reads CASSEVTGGWNTEAFF. CDR3 coding DNA: TGTGCCAGCAGTGAAGTAACAGGGGGGTGGAACACTGAAGCTTTCTTT.